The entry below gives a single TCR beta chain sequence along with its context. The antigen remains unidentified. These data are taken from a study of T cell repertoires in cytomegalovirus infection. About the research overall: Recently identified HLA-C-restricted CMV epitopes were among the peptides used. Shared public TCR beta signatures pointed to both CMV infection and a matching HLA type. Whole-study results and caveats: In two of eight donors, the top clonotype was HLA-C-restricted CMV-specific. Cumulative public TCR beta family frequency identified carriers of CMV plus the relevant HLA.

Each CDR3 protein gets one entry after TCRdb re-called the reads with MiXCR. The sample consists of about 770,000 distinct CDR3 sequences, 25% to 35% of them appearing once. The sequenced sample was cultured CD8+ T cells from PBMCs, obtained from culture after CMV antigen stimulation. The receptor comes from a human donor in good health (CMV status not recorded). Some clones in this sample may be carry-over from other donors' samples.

The CDR3 sequence is CASSLYRTGMNTEAFF. DNA of the CDR3: TGTGCCAGCAGCTTATACAGGACAGGGATGAACACTGAAGCTTTCTTT. The rearrangement uses TRBV7-8 and TRBJ1-1; 8 nucleotides align to TRBD1. V lost 2 bases to trimming and J lost 0 bases; unmatched junction nucleotides: 5. The germline CDR1 and CDR2 sequences are SGHVS and FQNEAQ. This CDR3 has 16 amino acids.